This is a list of T cell receptor beta chains from one sample in a study of shared clonotypes between healthy human individuals. Sequenced by immunoSEQ multiplex PCR; TCRdb stores in-frame clones only, minus some. Here the sample spans some 900,000 clones, roughly 72% being singletons. Input material: memory CD4+ T cells sorted from blood. The receptors shown here come from a man aged 18 to 29 in good health. Each CDR3 is given with its conserved first and last residue. The D gene is left open where the match is weak. Some rows have no size entry. The others give once, few or many, or a class for an expanded clone.

v_gene: TRBV18
abundance: NA
d_gene: TRBD1
j_gene: TRBJ2-7
CDR3nt: TGTGCCAGCTCACCATCGGGGACAGGATCCGAGCAGTACTTC
CDR3aa: CASSPSGTGSEQYF

v_gene: TRBV5-6
abundance: NA
d_gene: TRBD1
j_gene: TRBJ2-2
CDR3nt: TGTGCCAGCAGCTTGTTGTCCGGGACAGGGAGAACCGGGGAGCTGTTTTTT
CDR3aa: CASSLLSGTGRTGELFF

v_gene: TRBV2
abundance: NA
d_gene: NA
j_gene: TRBJ1-1
CDR3nt: TGTGCCAGCAGTGAAAGTACCACTGAAGCTTTCTTT
CDR3aa: CASSESTTEAFF

v_gene: TRBV5-8
abundance: NA
d_gene: NA
j_gene: TRBJ2-5
CDR3nt: TGTGCCAGCAGCAAGGACATCACCAAGACCCAGTACTTC
CDR3aa: CASSKDITKTQYF

v_gene: TRBV14
abundance: NA
d_gene: TRBD1
j_gene: TRBJ2-3
CDR3nt: TGTGCCAGCAGCGATGACAGGGGATGGGGCACAGATACGCAGTATTTT
CDR3aa: CASSDDRGWGTDTQYF

v_gene: TRBV19
abundance: few
d_gene: TRBD1
j_gene: TRBJ1-5
CDR3nt: TGTGCCAGTCGGGACAGGGGCCTTGCTACCTCAAGCTATAGCAATCAGCCCCAGCATTTT
CDR3aa: CASRDRGLATSSYSNQPQHF

v_gene: TRBV6-6
abundance: few
d_gene: NA
j_gene: TRBJ1-5
CDR3nt: TGTGCCAGCAGTCAAACCGGTAGGCAGCCCCAGCATTTT
CDR3aa: CASSQTGRQPQHF

v_gene: TRBV7-2
abundance: NA
d_gene: NA
j_gene: TRBJ2-7
CDR3nt: TGTGCCAGCAGCTTATGGTACGAGCAGTACTTC
CDR3aa: CASSLWYEQYF

v_gene: TRBV5-1
abundance: NA
d_gene: NA
j_gene: TRBJ1-1
CDR3nt: TGCGCCAGCAGCTTGGCTCCCAGCGCGAACACTGAAGCTTTCTTT
CDR3aa: CASSLAPSANTEAFF

v_gene: TRBV30
abundance: NA
d_gene: NA
j_gene: TRBJ1-2
CDR3nt: TGTGCCTGGAGCCAAAGGGGTGGGACCTATGGCTACACCTTC
CDR3aa: CAWSQRGGTYGYTF

v_gene: TRBV5-1
abundance: NA
d_gene: NA
j_gene: TRBJ1-5
CDR3nt: TGCGCCAGCAGCTTCGGAGGGGGTCAGCCCCAGCATTTT
CDR3aa: CASSFGGGQPQHF

v_gene: TRBV2
abundance: NA
d_gene: NA
j_gene: TRBJ1-1
CDR3nt: TGTGCCAGCAGGACCCTATCGAACACTGAAGCTTTCTTT
CDR3aa: CASRTLSNTEAFF

v_gene: TRBV7-2
abundance: once
d_gene: NA
j_gene: TRBJ1-6
CDR3nt: TGTGCCAGCAGCTTAAAATGGGTCGGATCACCCCTCCACTTT
CDR3aa: CASSLKWVGSPLHF

v_gene: TRBV6-7
abundance: NA
d_gene: TRBD2
j_gene: TRBJ2-2
CDR3nt: TGTGCCAGCAGATTAGCGGGAGGGCCCGGGGAGCTGTTTTTT
CDR3aa: CASRLAGGPGELFF

v_gene: TRBV9
abundance: NA
d_gene: NA
j_gene: TRBJ1-2
CDR3nt: TGTGCCAGCAGCAGGGGAGGGGGCTATGGCTACACCTTC
CDR3aa: CASSRGGGYGYTF

v_gene: TRBV19
abundance: NA
d_gene: NA
j_gene: TRBJ1-5
CDR3nt: TGTGCCAGTAGTATTGCTACATTGGGTCAGCCCCAGCATTTT
CDR3aa: CASSIATLGQPQHF

v_gene: TRBV19
abundance: few
d_gene: NA
j_gene: TRBJ2-2
CDR3nt: TGTGCCAGTAGTATAGATCGGGGGTATACCGGGGAGCTGTTTTTT
CDR3aa: CASSIDRGYTGELFF

v_gene: TRBV19
abundance: NA
d_gene: NA
j_gene: TRBJ2-7
CDR3nt: TGTGCCAGTAGTATATTGCAGGGCGAGCAGTACTTC
CDR3aa: CASSILQGEQYF

v_gene: TRBV11-2
abundance: NA
d_gene: NA
j_gene: TRBJ2-7
CDR3nt: TGTGCCAGCAGCATTAGCTTATACGAGCAGTACTTC
CDR3aa: CASSISLYEQYF

v_gene: TRBV7-9
abundance: few
d_gene: NA
j_gene: TRBJ2-1
CDR3nt: TGTGCCAGCAGCCGCGACGGTGCGAGCTCCTACAATGAGCAGTTCTTC
CDR3aa: CASSRDGASSYNEQFF

v_gene: TRBV6-6
abundance: NA
d_gene: TRBD1
j_gene: TRBJ2-2
CDR3nt: TGTGCCGGGATCCGGGACAGGGGGGCCGGGGAGCTGTTTTTT
CDR3aa: CAGIRDRGAGELFF

v_gene: TRBV30
abundance: NA
d_gene: NA
j_gene: TRBJ2-7
CDR3nt: TGTGCCTGGAGTGTACGGTCAGGTGTATACGAGCAGTACTTC
CDR3aa: CAWSVRSGVYEQYF

v_gene: TRBV12-5
abundance: NA
d_gene: TRBD2
j_gene: TRBJ2-3
CDR3nt: TGTGCTAGTGGTTTTTCGATGACTAGCGGGGGCACAGATACGCAGTATTTT
CDR3aa: CASGFSMTSGGTDTQYF

v_gene: TRBV6-1
abundance: NA
d_gene: NA
j_gene: TRBJ1-1
CDR3nt: TGTGCCAGCAGGACGGGGACGGAGGCTTTCTTT
CDR3aa: CASRTGTEAFF

v_gene: TRBV28
abundance: few
d_gene: NA
j_gene: TRBJ1-6
CDR3nt: TGTGCCAGCAGTTTAGGGGGGGATTCACCCCTCCACTTT
CDR3aa: CASSLGGDSPLHF

v_gene: TRBV18
abundance: NA
d_gene: NA
j_gene: TRBJ1-2
CDR3nt: TGTGCCAGCTCACCAGGACAGCTCTATGGCTACACCTTC
CDR3aa: CASSPGQLYGYTF

v_gene: TRBV6-5
abundance: NA
d_gene: NA
j_gene: TRBJ1-2
CDR3nt: TGTGCCAGCAGGCAGGGGAGCGATGGCTACACCTTC
CDR3aa: CASRQGSDGYTF

v_gene: TRBV6-1
abundance: NA
d_gene: NA
j_gene: TRBJ2-2
CDR3nt: TGTGCCAGCAGTGAAGCTTTAAGGTTAACCGGGGAGCTGTTTTTT
CDR3aa: CASSEALRLTGELFF

v_gene: TRBV5-8
abundance: NA
d_gene: NA
j_gene: TRBJ2-5
CDR3nt: TGTGCCAGCAGCTCCCTCGCGCGTGGGGGGCAAGAGACCCAGTACTTC
CDR3aa: CASSSLARGGQETQYF

v_gene: TRBV18
abundance: NA
d_gene: NA
j_gene: TRBJ2-5
CDR3nt: TGTGCCAGCTCAAGCGGGACAACGTGGGAGACCCAGTACTTC
CDR3aa: CASSSGTTWETQYF

v_gene: TRBV10-3
abundance: NA
d_gene: NA
j_gene: TRBJ2-3
CDR3nt: TGTGCCATCAGTACCCAGACTGCAGATACGCAGTATTTT
CDR3aa: CAISTQTADTQYF

v_gene: TRBV25-1
abundance: NA
d_gene: TRBD2
j_gene: TRBJ2-1
CDR3nt: TGTGCCAGCAGTGTCGCCCTAGCGGGGTTGTACAATGAGCAGTTCTTC
CDR3aa: CASSVALAGLYNEQFF

v_gene: TRBV5-1
abundance: NA
d_gene: NA
j_gene: TRBJ2-6
CDR3nt: TGCGCCAGCAGCCTAAATACGGCATCTGGGGCCAACGTCCTGACTTTC
CDR3aa: CASSLNTASGANVLTF

v_gene: TRBV19
abundance: once
d_gene: TRBD1
j_gene: TRBJ1-5
CDR3nt: TGTGCCAGTAGTATTCAGACCGGGACAGTGGAGCCCCAGCATTTT
CDR3aa: CASSIQTGTVEPQHF

v_gene: TRBV28
abundance: few
d_gene: NA
j_gene: TRBJ1-4
CDR3nt: TGTGCCAGCAGTTTACAACGTGAAAAACTGTTTTTT
CDR3aa: CASSLQREKLFF

v_gene: TRBV7-2
abundance: NA
d_gene: NA
j_gene: TRBJ2-5
CDR3nt: TGTGCCAGCAGCTTAGGACTCTGGGAGACCCAGTACTTC
CDR3aa: CASSLGLWETQYF

v_gene: TRBV4-1
abundance: few
d_gene: TRBD1
j_gene: TRBJ1-1
CDR3nt: TGCGCCAGCAGGTATCCCGGGACAGCAGACACTGAAGCTTTCTTT
CDR3aa: CASRYPGTADTEAFF

v_gene: TRBV7-3
abundance: NA
d_gene: NA
j_gene: TRBJ2-2
CDR3nt: TGTGCCAGCAGCCCACAAAATACCGGGGAGCTGTTTTTT
CDR3aa: CASSPQNTGELFF

v_gene: TRBV2
abundance: NA
d_gene: TRBD1
j_gene: TRBJ2-2
CDR3nt: TGTGCCAGCACTACACAGGGGGCGGGGACCGGGGAGCTGTTTTTT
CDR3aa: CASTTQGAGTGELFF

v_gene: TRBV5-8
abundance: NA
d_gene: NA
j_gene: TRBJ2-3
CDR3nt: TGTGCCAGCAGCTTGCTGAGGGGGGGCGGCACAGATACGCAGTATTTT
CDR3aa: CASSLLRGGGTDTQYF

v_gene: TRBV7-9
abundance: NA
d_gene: TRBD1
j_gene: TRBJ1-1
CDR3nt: TGTGCCAGCAGGGGACGGGGGATTCCGGGACAGGAGGGCACTGAAGCTTTCTTT
CDR3aa: CASRGRGIPGQEGTEAFF

v_gene: TRBV15
abundance: NA
d_gene: TRBD1
j_gene: TRBJ2-3
CDR3nt: TGTGCCACCAGCGGGGGACAGGGGGTTGCAGATACGCAGTATTTT
CDR3aa: CATSGGQGVADTQYF

v_gene: TRBV5-4
abundance: NA
d_gene: NA
j_gene: TRBJ1-3
CDR3nt: TGTGCCAGCAGCTTACAGGGTCCCTCCTCTGGAAACACCATATATTTT
CDR3aa: CASSLQGPSSGNTIYF

v_gene: TRBV7-8
abundance: NA
d_gene: TRBD1
j_gene: TRBJ1-1
CDR3nt: TGTGCCAGCAGCTTAGAAACAGGGGCGGACACTGAAGCTTTCTTT
CDR3aa: CASSLETGADTEAFF

v_gene: TRBV4-1
abundance: NA
d_gene: TRBD2
j_gene: TRBJ2-1
CDR3nt: TGCGCCAGCAGCCAAGCCGTTTCAGCGGGAGGTACCAATGAGCAGTTCTTC
CDR3aa: CASSQAVSAGGTNEQFF

v_gene: TRBV6-5
abundance: few
d_gene: TRBD2
j_gene: TRBJ2-7
CDR3nt: TGTGCCAGCAGTCGCGGACTAGAGGAGCAGTACTTC
CDR3aa: CASSRGLEEQYF

v_gene: TRBV6-5
abundance: NA
d_gene: NA
j_gene: TRBJ2-3
CDR3nt: TGTGCCAGCAGCTATAGCGGAACTAGCACAGATACGCAGTATTTT
CDR3aa: CASSYSGTSTDTQYF

v_gene: TRBV19
abundance: NA
d_gene: NA
j_gene: TRBJ1-2
CDR3nt: TGTGCCAGTAGTCTCCGGGAGAGTGGCTACACCTTC
CDR3aa: CASSLRESGYTF

v_gene: TRBV7-2
abundance: NA
d_gene: NA
j_gene: TRBJ2-1
CDR3nt: TGTGCCAGCACTCAAGTGGCCGGGTCGGCCTACAATGAGCAGTTCTTC
CDR3aa: CASTQVAGSAYNEQFF

v_gene: TRBV11-3
abundance: NA
d_gene: NA
j_gene: TRBJ2-7
CDR3nt: TGTGCCAGCAGCTTCAGTAGCTCCTACGAGCAGTACTTC
CDR3aa: CASSFSSSYEQYF

v_gene: TRBV30
abundance: NA
d_gene: NA
j_gene: TRBJ1-6
CDR3nt: TGTGCCTGGGGACGGAGAGATGGGTATAATTCACCCCTCCACTTT
CDR3aa: CAWGRRDGYNSPLHF

v_gene: TRBV30
abundance: once
d_gene: NA
j_gene: TRBJ1-3
CDR3nt: TGTGCCCGCCACTGCGGTTCTGGAAACACCATATATTTT
CDR3aa: CARHCGSGNTIYF

v_gene: TRBV5-1
abundance: NA
d_gene: TRBD1
j_gene: TRBJ2-7
CDR3nt: TGCGCCAGCAGGTTAGGGACAGGGAGATTCGCCGAGCAGTACTTC
CDR3aa: CASRLGTGRFAEQYF

v_gene: TRBV9
abundance: NA
d_gene: TRBD2
j_gene: TRBJ2-1
CDR3nt: TGTGCCAGCAGCGTAGCCCCATTAGCGGGTAATATCTACAATGAGCAGTTCTTC
CDR3aa: CASSVAPLAGNIYNEQFF